These T cell receptor beta chains were read from a single sample in a study of human T cells and chemical hapten exposure. A single record per CDR3 protein comes from TCRdb applying MiXCR to the RACE reads. The table shows roughly 380,000 distinct CDR3 sequences, with around 6% occurring only once. The source material was whole blood, sampled in connection with sensitization to the hapten diphenylcyclopropenone (DPC). Source of these receptors: a woman aged 18-29 years with alopecia areata. Some clones in this sample may be carry-over from other donors' samples. The CDR3 runs from the conserved cysteine through the conserved F or W. The order of the fields is D gene, clone size, J gene, V gene, CDR3 DNA, CDR3 protein. The D gene is left open where the match is weak. Part of the rows lack a size; the others show once, few, many or a class for expanded clones.

D gene: NA; clone size: many; J gene: TRBJ1-1; V gene: TRBV4-2; CDR3 DNA: TGTGCCAGCAGCCAGACGACCGCCGAGGACACTGAAGCTTTCTTT; CDR3 protein: CASSQTTAEDTEAFF
D gene: TRBD1; clone size: NA; J gene: TRBJ2-1; V gene: TRBV20-1; CDR3 DNA: TGCAGTGCCGTTACCGGGACAGGGGTACATGAGCAGTTCTTC; CDR3 protein: CSAVTGTGVHEQFF
D gene: NA; clone size: many; J gene: TRBJ1-2; V gene: TRBV5-5; CDR3 DNA: TGTGCCAGCAGCTATAAACAGGGACGTGACAACTATGGCTACACCTTC; CDR3 protein: CASSYKQGRDNYGYTF
D gene: TRBD1; clone size: NA; J gene: TRBJ1-1; V gene: TRBV5-4; CDR3 DNA: TGTGCCAGCAGCTCGAAGACAGGGACGACTGAAGCTTTCTTT; CDR3 protein: CASSSKTGTTEAFF
D gene: TRBD1; clone size: NA; J gene: TRBJ2-7; V gene: TRBV12-3/TRBV12-4; CDR3 DNA: TGTGCCAGAGGTGGACAGGGGGGCTACGAGCAGTACTTC; CDR3 protein: CARGGQGGYEQYF
D gene: NA; clone size: many; J gene: TRBJ1-5; V gene: TRBV7-2; CDR3 DNA: TGTGCCAGCAGCTTAGGTCCGCGAGGCAATCAGCCCCAGCATTTT; CDR3 protein: CASSLGPRGNQPQHF
D gene: TRBD1; clone size: many; J gene: TRBJ1-2; V gene: TRBV28; CDR3 DNA: TGTGCCAGCAGACACCCACATGGGACAGTTCCTTATGGCTACACCTTC; CDR3 protein: CASRHPHGTVPYGYTF
D gene: TRBD2; clone size: many; J gene: TRBJ2-3; V gene: TRBV12-3/TRBV12-4; CDR3 DNA: TGTGCCAGCAGTTTCTCCCCAGCGGGGGACTACACAGATACGCAGTATTTT; CDR3 protein: CASSFSPAGDYTDTQYF
D gene: TRBD1; clone size: NA; J gene: TRBJ2-3; V gene: TRBV6-4; CDR3 DNA: TGTGCCAGCAGTGGGACTCGAGGGGGCACAAATACGCAGTATTTT; CDR3 protein: CASSGTRGGTNTQYF
D gene: NA; clone size: few; J gene: TRBJ2-1; V gene: TRBV4-1; CDR3 DNA: TGCGCCAGCAGCCAAGAGGACCTGCTCGCCTACAATGAGCAGTTCTTC; CDR3 protein: CASSQEDLLAYNEQFF
D gene: TRBD1; clone size: many; J gene: TRBJ1-4; V gene: TRBV6-5; CDR3 DNA: TGTGCCAGCAGTTCACAGGGGAATAATGAAAAACTGTTTTTT; CDR3 protein: CASSSQGNNEKLFF
D gene: NA; clone size: few; J gene: TRBJ2-7; V gene: TRBV5-1; CDR3 DNA: TGCGCCAGCAGCTTGGGACTCAGGGGGGGAACCTACGAGCAGTACTTC; CDR3 protein: CASSLGLRGGTYEQYF
D gene: TRBD2; clone size: few; J gene: TRBJ2-1; V gene: TRBV3-1; CDR3 DNA: TGTGCCAGCAGCCATTCCGCTAGCGGGCGGAACCCCAGGCAGTTCTTC; CDR3 protein: CASSHSASGRNPRQFF
D gene: NA; clone size: NA; J gene: TRBJ2-3; V gene: TRBV5-4; CDR3 DNA: TGTGCCAGCAGCTTGGCCAAAAGCGGTAAGGGCACAGATACGCAGTATTTT; CDR3 protein: CASSLAKSGKGTDTQYF
D gene: NA; clone size: NA; J gene: TRBJ1-1; V gene: TRBV10-3; CDR3 DNA: TGTGCCATCAGTGATGGGGGAATGAACACTGAAGCTTTCTTT; CDR3 protein: CAISDGGMNTEAFF
D gene: NA; clone size: NA; J gene: TRBJ2-5; V gene: TRBV20-1; CDR3 DNA: TGCAGTGCTCCAGATCGAGGGGGGAAACAAGAGACCCAGTACTTC; CDR3 protein: CSAPDRGGKQETQYF
D gene: TRBD1; clone size: many; J gene: TRBJ1-6; V gene: TRBV7-6; CDR3 DNA: TGTGCCAGCAGCCCCCGTGGGACAGATAATTCACCCCTCCACTTT; CDR3 protein: CASSPRGTDNSPLHF
D gene: NA; clone size: NA; J gene: TRBJ1-6; V gene: TRBV27; CDR3 DNA: TGTGCCAGCAGTTTAGGCGAACAACCTCTCCACTTT; CDR3 protein: CASSLGEQPLHF
D gene: NA; clone size: few; J gene: TRBJ1-1; V gene: TRBV6-5; CDR3 DNA: TGTGCCAGCAAGAAAGGGGTAAACACTGAAGCTTTCTTT; CDR3 protein: CASKKGVNTEAFF
D gene: TRBD1; clone size: many; J gene: TRBJ1-5; V gene: TRBV20-1; CDR3 DNA: TGCAGTGCAGGACAGGGTGAGGATCAGCCCCAGCATTTT; CDR3 protein: CSAGQGEDQPQHF
D gene: NA; clone size: many; J gene: TRBJ1-3; V gene: TRBV7-2; CDR3 DNA: TGTGCCAGCAGCTTGGATTTATTCTCTGGAAACACCATATATTTT; CDR3 protein: CASSLDLFSGNTIYF
D gene: NA; clone size: many; J gene: TRBJ2-7; V gene: TRBV20-1; CDR3 DNA: TGCAGTGCTAGAGATCCTAGCTCCTACGAGCAGTACTTC; CDR3 protein: CSARDPSSYEQYF
D gene: TRBD1; clone size: NA; J gene: TRBJ1-4; V gene: TRBV20-1; CDR3 DNA: TGCAGTGCTAGAGATCCGACAGGGACCAATGAAAAACTGTTTTTT; CDR3 protein: CSARDPTGTNEKLFF
D gene: TRBD2; clone size: few; J gene: TRBJ2-2; V gene: TRBV5-1; CDR3 DNA: TGCGCCAGCGCCGGGACTAGCAACACCGGGGAGCTGTTTTTT; CDR3 protein: CASAGTSNTGELFF
D gene: NA; clone size: many; J gene: TRBJ2-1; V gene: TRBV6-6; CDR3 DNA: TGTGCCAGCAGTTACTACGATCAAGGGGCGTACAATGAGCAGTTCTTC; CDR3 protein: CASSYYDQGAYNEQFF
D gene: NA; clone size: many; J gene: TRBJ2-2; V gene: TRBV12-3/TRBV12-4; CDR3 DNA: TGTGCCAGCAGTCTCCGTCCGGGGCGAAAAGTCGGGGAGCTGTTTTTT; CDR3 protein: CASSLRPGRKVGELFF
D gene: TRBD2; clone size: few; J gene: TRBJ2-3; V gene: TRBV5-1; CDR3 DNA: TGCGCCAGCAGCCTTCTAGCGGGGGCCCAGATGGATACGCAGTATTTT; CDR3 protein: CASSLLAGAQMDTQYF
D gene: TRBD1; clone size: NA; J gene: TRBJ2-6; V gene: TRBV5-4; CDR3 DNA: TGTGCCAGCAGCACTGACAGGGGATCCACTGGGGCCAACGTCCTGACTTTC; CDR3 protein: CASSTDRGSTGANVLTF
D gene: NA; clone size: NA; J gene: TRBJ2-1; V gene: TRBV4-3; CDR3 DNA: TGCGCCAGCAGCCAAGCCCGGGACGCGTCCTACAATGAGCAGTTCTTC; CDR3 protein: CASSQARDASYNEQFF
D gene: NA; clone size: NA; J gene: TRBJ2-3; V gene: TRBV3-1; CDR3 DNA: TGTGCCAGCAGCCACGAGCTTGGGTCCCGGGGCGGCACAGATACGCAGTATTTT; CDR3 protein: CASSHELGSRGGTDTQYF
D gene: NA; clone size: NA; J gene: TRBJ2-5; V gene: TRBV27; CDR3 DNA: TGTGCCAGCGCATCCCGGGAGCGAGAGACCCAGTACTTC; CDR3 protein: CASASRERETQYF
D gene: NA; clone size: many; J gene: TRBJ1-1; V gene: TRBV6-1; CDR3 DNA: TGTGCCAGCAGCTCATATACTGAAGCTTTCTTT; CDR3 protein: CASSSYTEAFF
D gene: TRBD2; clone size: few; J gene: TRBJ2-1; V gene: TRBV12-3/TRBV12-4; CDR3 DNA: TGTGCCAGCAGTCACTCTAGCGGGGGGCTGGATGAGCAGTTCTTC; CDR3 protein: CASSHSSGGLDEQFF
D gene: TRBD1; clone size: many; J gene: TRBJ1-1; V gene: TRBV6-6; CDR3 DNA: TGTGCCAGCAGACAGGGGGCGCGCACTGAAGCTTTCTTT; CDR3 protein: CASRQGARTEAFF
D gene: NA; clone size: NA; J gene: TRBJ2-3; V gene: TRBV6-1; CDR3 DNA: TGTGCCAGCAGTGAAGCACTAGACTTGGGACTCCACACAGATACGCAGTATTTT; CDR3 protein: CASSEALDLGLHTDTQYF
D gene: NA; clone size: NA; J gene: TRBJ1-6; V gene: TRBV18; CDR3 DNA: TGTGCCAGCTCACTAATTCAGGGACCGAGCTCCTATAATTCACCCCTCCACTTT; CDR3 protein: CASSLIQGPSSYNSPLHF